This T cell receptor beta chain is from a study of hypomethylating agent response in myelodysplastic syndrome. Whole-study context: Response meant complete response or hematologic improvement; all other patients were non-responders.

This clone was observed a handful of times. Germline V gene lookup returns CDR1 SGHAT and CDR2 FQNNGV. With 1 base removed from V and 1 base from J, the gap between germline ends came to 11 bases. The CDR3 has 16 amino acids. This table comes from immunoSEQ multiplex PCR, and its TCRdb copy is limited to in-frame clones, with some not included. Altogether more than 9,000 clones are present, 75% to 85% being singletons, with the ten largest covering approximately 4%. Sequenced material: bone marrow, taken before or after starting hypomethylating agent treatment for myelodysplastic syndrome (not recorded which). The J gene is TRBJ2-1, the V gene TRBV11-2; possible D gene TRBD2, 5 bases. This receptor was identified in a human donor with myelodysplastic syndrome. The CDR3 nucleotides are TGTGCCAGCAGCTTAGCGGGGAGAGGGTCCTACAATGAGCAGTTCTTC. It translates to CASSLAGRGSYNEQFF.